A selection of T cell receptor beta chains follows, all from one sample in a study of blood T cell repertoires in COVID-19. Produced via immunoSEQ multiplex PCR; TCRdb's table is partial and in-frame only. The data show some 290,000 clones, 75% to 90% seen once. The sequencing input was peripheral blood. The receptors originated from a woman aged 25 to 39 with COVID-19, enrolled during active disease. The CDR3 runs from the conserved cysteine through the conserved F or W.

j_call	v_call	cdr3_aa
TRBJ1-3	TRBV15	CATEQGRSGNTIYF
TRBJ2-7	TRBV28	CASSPSGRVYEQYF
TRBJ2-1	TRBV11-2	CASSLPVGGNEQFF
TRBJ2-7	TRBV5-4	CASSSLEGEQYF
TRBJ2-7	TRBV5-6	CASSPAGQGYEQYF
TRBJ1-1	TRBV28	CASRPGQGNTEAFF
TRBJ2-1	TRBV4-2	CASSQGRGVRNEQFF
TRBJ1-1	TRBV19	CASSSPREYTEAFF
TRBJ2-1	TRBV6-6	CASRKDRDSYNEQFF
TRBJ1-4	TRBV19	CASRGPNEKLFF
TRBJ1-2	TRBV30	CAGQLEEWGYTF
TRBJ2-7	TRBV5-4	CASSADRGHYEQYF
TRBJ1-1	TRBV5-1	CASSGTGSVDTEAFF
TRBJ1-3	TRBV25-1	CASSEWAGASSGNTIYF
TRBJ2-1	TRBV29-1	CSVEDWARGMAGAYNEQFF
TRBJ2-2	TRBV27	CASTSYLRVNTGELFF
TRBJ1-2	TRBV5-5	CASSPRDSLDYGYTF
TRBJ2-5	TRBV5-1	CASSLNGMPQETQYF
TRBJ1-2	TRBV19	CASRSTGVGYTF
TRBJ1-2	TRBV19	CASLGGQYTAYGYTF
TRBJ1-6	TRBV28	CASATGGEFSPLHF
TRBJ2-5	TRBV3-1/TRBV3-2	CASSQSRGLAQETQYF
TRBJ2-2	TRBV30	CAWIPGSGRALRELFF
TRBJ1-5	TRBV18	CASSPDRNQPQHF
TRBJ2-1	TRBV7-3	CASSPDSQGSYNEQFF
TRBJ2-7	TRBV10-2	CASSRTASYEQYF
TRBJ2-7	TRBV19	CASSLGLNSVNYEQYF
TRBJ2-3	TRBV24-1	CATSERRETDTQYF
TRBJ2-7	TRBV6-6	CASSYKGGPSYEQYF
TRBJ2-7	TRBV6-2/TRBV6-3	CASSISSYEQYF
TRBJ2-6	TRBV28	CASRNRVSSGANVLTF
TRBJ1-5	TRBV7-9	CASSGTGEGQPQHF
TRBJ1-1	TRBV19	CASSISAGQGNTEAFF
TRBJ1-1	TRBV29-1	CSVVREEAFF
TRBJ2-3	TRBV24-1	CATSERQSRTDTQYF
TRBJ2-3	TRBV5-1	CASSWTSGTDTQYF
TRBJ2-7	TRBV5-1	CASSLASDTSYEQYF
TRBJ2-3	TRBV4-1	CASSLERRVSSRRITDTQYF
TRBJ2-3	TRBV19	CASSTEDTQYF
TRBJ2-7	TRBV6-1	CASSEAIGRGAPYYEQYF
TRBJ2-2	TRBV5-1	CARSEGDRGQFFIAGELFF
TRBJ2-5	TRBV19	CASSRTGIQETQYF
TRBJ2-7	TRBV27	CASSPTPTYEQYF
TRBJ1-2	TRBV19	CASSIGHGYTF
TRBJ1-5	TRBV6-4	CASSQSTESNQPQHF
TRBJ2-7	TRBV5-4	CASSLPGQGYEQYF
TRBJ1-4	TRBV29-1	CSVEREGEKLFF
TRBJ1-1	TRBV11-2	CASSLRTEFKAFF
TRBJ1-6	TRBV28	CASSLTNSPLHF
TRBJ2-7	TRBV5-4	CASSSGTSDTYEQYF
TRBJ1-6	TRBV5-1	CASSPTGGNSPLHF